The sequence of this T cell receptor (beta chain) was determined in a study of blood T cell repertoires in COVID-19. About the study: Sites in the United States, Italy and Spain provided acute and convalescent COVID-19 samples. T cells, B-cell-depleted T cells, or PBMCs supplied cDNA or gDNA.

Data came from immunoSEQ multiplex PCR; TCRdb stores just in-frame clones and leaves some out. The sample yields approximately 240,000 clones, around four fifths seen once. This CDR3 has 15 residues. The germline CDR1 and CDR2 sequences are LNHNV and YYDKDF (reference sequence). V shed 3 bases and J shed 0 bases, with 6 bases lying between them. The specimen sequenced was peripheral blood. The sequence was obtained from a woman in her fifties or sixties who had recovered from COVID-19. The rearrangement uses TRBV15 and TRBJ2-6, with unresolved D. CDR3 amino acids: CATSREISGANVLTF. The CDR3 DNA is TGTGCCACCAGCAGGGAGATCTCTGGGGCCAACGTCCTGACTTTC.